These 10 T cell receptor beta chains were all obtained from the same sample, sequenced in a study of blood T cell repertoires in COVID-19. The repertoire was sequenced with immunoSEQ multiplex PCR; TCRdb's copy has only in-frame clones and lacks some. The repertoire includes approximately 45,000 clones, around nine tenths of them detected once, and approximately 4% sits in the top ten. What was sequenced was peripheral blood. These TCRs come from a man in his forties with COVID-19, enrolled during active disease.

This clone showed up just a few times. The V and J genes are TRBV3-1 (or the pseudogene TRBV3-2) and TRBJ1-6; D uncertain. Between the trimmed V and J ends, which lost 2 bases and 7 bases, there was a span of 9 bases. The CDR3 runs to 14 residues. The germline gives CDR1 LGHDT, CDR2 YNNKEL (reference sequence). This CDR3 is CASSQNQANSPLHF. CDR3 nucleotides: TGTGCCAGCAGCCAAAACCAAGCCAATTCACCCCTCCACTTT.

This clone was recorded a few times. The V and J genes are TRBV20-1 and TRBJ1-5, with 7 positions matching TRBD1. The CDR3 sequence is 15 residues long. Germline CDR1 and CDR2: DFQATT and SNEGSKA (reference sequence). V shed 3 bases and J 4 bases; nucleotides not matched to a gene: 9. The CDR3 DNA is TGCAGTGCTAGTTTATGGGGACAGAGAAATCAGCCCCAGCATTTT. This encodes CSASLWGQRNQPQHF.

The genes are TRBV5-1 and TRBJ2-1; unclear D gene. V shed 0 bases and J shed 10 bases, with 8 bases lying between them. In germline, CDR1 is SGHRS, CDR2 YFSETQ. CDR3 length equals 12 residues. The CDR3 bases are TGCGCCAGCAGCTTGGCCAGGCAGGAGCAGTTCTTC. It specifies CASSLARQEQFF.

The V and J genes are TRBV11-2 and TRBJ2-7; D is possibly TRBD2 (6 bases). V was pared by 3 bases and J by 2 bases, with 11 bases between. Germline V lookup: CDR1 SGHAT, CDR2 FQNNGV. This CDR3 is 14 amino acids long. CDR3 protein: CASSFSGGAYEQYF. In DNA, the CDR3 is TGTGCCAGCAGCTTTAGCGGAGGCGCCTACGAGCAGTACTTC.

The chain has TRBV6-2 or TRBV6-3 and TRBJ1-6, with D unclear. This CDR3 is built from 15 residues. Germline V gene sequence: CDR1 MNHEY, CDR2 SVGEGT. Trimming left V 5 bases short and J 14 bases short, with 22 bases between. The DNA for the CDR3 is TGTGCCAGCAGTACTTTCCTCGGCGGGTCGGGATCCCTCCACTTT. Its protein is CASSTFLGGSGSLHF.

The chain is built from TRBV25-1 and TRBJ1-2; 7 nucleotides align to TRBD1. This CDR3 contains 16 residues. V was clipped by 2 bases and J by 8 bases; unmatched bases: 14. Germline V gene data show CDR1 as MGHDK and CDR2 as SYGVNS. The CDR3 sequence: CASSEPRGRGMTGYTF. The CDR3 nucleotides read TGTGCCAGCAGTGAACCCCGGGGCAGGGGGATGACGGGCTACACCTTC.

The chain carries TRBV3-1 (or the pseudogene TRBV3-2) and TRBJ2-3; TRBD2 agrees at 11 bases. J was trimmed by 3 bases and V by 3 bases; bases with no gene match: 14. The length of the CDR3 is 19 residues. CDR1 is LGHDT, CDR2 YNNKEL, per germline (reference sequence). CDR3 sequence (DNA): TGTGCCAGCAGCCACTCTGGGACTAGCGGTGCTCTTCGGACAGATACGCAGTATTTT. Translating it yields CASSHSGTSGALRTDTQYF.

The rearrangement links TRBV6-5 to TRBJ2-3; weak D call: TRBD1 (6 bases). V was shortened by 11 bases and J by 2 bases, with 20 bases between the two germline ends. Looked up from germline, CDR1 is MNHEY and CDR2 is SVGAGI. The CDR3 is made up of 15 amino acids. In DNA, the CDR3 is TGTGCCGAAGCCAGCGAAGGGGGAGACACAGATACGCAGTATTTT. Residues: CAEASEGGDTDTQYF.

The rearrangement uses TRBV28 and TRBJ1-2; 7 bases map to TRBD1. Looked up from germline, CDR1 is MDHEN and CDR2 is SYDVKM. CDR3 length: 17 amino acids. The trim removed 5 bases at V and 8 bases at J, leaving 20 bases unmatched. The CDR3 nucleotides are TGTGCCAGCAGTCTCCAAAGGTCACAGGGGCCCTCCATCGGCTACACCTTC. Its protein product is CASSLQRSQGPSIGYTF.

This clone is a singleton in its sample. This chain links TRBV6-5 with TRBJ1-4, with D hard to call. V was pared by 8 bases and J by 2 bases, with 12 bases between. Germline-derived CDR1 and CDR2 are MNHEY and SVGAGI. This CDR3 contains 14 residues. The CDR3 sequence: CASRMRSTNEKLFF. The CDR3 DNA reads TGTGCCAGCCGGATGAGGAGCACTAATGAAAAACTGTTTTTT.